Listed below are T cell receptor beta chains from one sample, sequenced in a study of graft-versus-host responses after intestinal transplantation. These receptors' antigens are unknown. Profiling relied on immunoSEQ multiplex PCR, and the TCRdb table lists in-frame clones only, not all of them. This sample yields about 26,000 clones, of which around 80% are seen a single time; around 0.7% belongs to the top ten. Material: unstimulated CD4+ T cells sorted from spleen or lymph node cells, obtained before intestinal transplant. These receptors all come from a human donor who received an intestinal transplant. CDR3s include the opening cysteine and the closing phenylalanine or tryptophan. D genes are given only for firm matches. Clone size is stated in some rows and not others, as once, few, many or a class when expanded.

d_gene: .
v_gene: TRBV6-5
j_gene: TRBJ2-1
abundance: .
CDR3aa: CASNGNRASYNEQFF
CDR3nt: TGTGCCAGCAATGGGAACAGGGCCTCCTACAATGAGCAGTTCTTC

d_gene: .
v_gene: TRBV6-1
j_gene: TRBJ2-7
abundance: .
CDR3aa: CATGYEQYF
CDR3nt: TGTGCCACGGGTTACGAGCAGTACTTC

d_gene: .
v_gene: TRBV5-1
j_gene: TRBJ2-1
abundance: .
CDR3aa: CASSLSTGAYNEQFF
CDR3nt: TGCGCCAGCAGCTTGTCTACTGGCGCCTACAATGAGCAGTTCTTC

d_gene: TRBD1
v_gene: TRBV19
j_gene: TRBJ1-2
abundance: .
CDR3aa: CASTPRETGGLYTF
CDR3nt: TGTGCCAGTACCCCAAGGGAGACAGGGGGTCTCTACACCTTC

d_gene: .
v_gene: TRBV2
j_gene: TRBJ1-1
abundance: .
CDR3aa: CASTEGGWMNTEAFF
CDR3nt: TGTGCCAGCACTGAGGGGGGCTGGATGAACACTGAAGCTTTCTTT

d_gene: .
v_gene: TRBV14
j_gene: TRBJ2-1
abundance: .
CDR3aa: CASSQDQVLVPGEQFF
CDR3nt: TGTGCCAGCAGCCAAGATCAGGTCCTAGTCCCAGGTGAGCAGTTCTTC

d_gene: TRBD1
v_gene: TRBV18
j_gene: TRBJ2-1
abundance: .
CDR3aa: CASSPPGQVGNEQFF
CDR3nt: TGTGCCAGCTCACCACCGGGACAGGTGGGCAATGAGCAGTTCTTC

d_gene: .
v_gene: TRBV27
j_gene: TRBJ1-2
abundance: once
CDR3aa: CASSLSDAGYGYTF
CDR3nt: TGTGCCAGCAGTTTATCTGACGCAGGCTATGGCTACACCTTC

d_gene: TRBD1
v_gene: TRBV5-1
j_gene: TRBJ2-2
abundance: .
CDR3aa: CASSPEGGALMRELFF
CDR3nt: TGCGCCAGCAGCCCGGAAGGGGGCGCCTTGATGAGGGAGCTGTTTTTT

d_gene: TRBD2
v_gene: TRBV7-2
j_gene: TRBJ2-7
abundance: .
CDR3aa: CASSLTSGSSYEQYF
CDR3nt: TGTGCCAGCAGCTTGACTAGCGGGAGCTCCTACGAGCAGTACTTC

d_gene: TRBD2
v_gene: TRBV28
j_gene: TRBJ2-7
abundance: .
CDR3aa: CATRTSGRANEQYF
CDR3nt: TGTGCCACCCGGACTAGCGGGAGGGCGAACGAGCAGTACTTC

d_gene: TRBD2
v_gene: TRBV2
j_gene: TRBJ2-2
abundance: .
CDR3aa: CASSSGTTTGELFF
CDR3nt: TGTGCCAGCAGCTCCGGGACTACCACCGGGGAGCTGTTTTTT

d_gene: TRBD2
v_gene: TRBV5-4
j_gene: TRBJ2-4
abundance: few
CDR3aa: CASSLQTSGRSKNIQYF
CDR3nt: TGTGCCAGCAGCTTGCAGACTAGCGGGAGATCCAAAAACATTCAGTACTTC

d_gene: TRBD1
v_gene: TRBV19
j_gene: TRBJ1-2
abundance: .
CDR3aa: CASSSQGALNYGYTF
CDR3nt: TGTGCCAGTAGCTCTCAGGGGGCGCTTAACTATGGCTACACCTTC

d_gene: .
v_gene: TRBV7-2
j_gene: TRBJ2-2
abundance: .
CDR3aa: CASSLVRGNTGELFF
CDR3nt: TGTGCCAGCAGCTTAGTCCGAGGGAACACCGGGGAGCTGTTTTTT

d_gene: TRBD2
v_gene: TRBV5-4
j_gene: TRBJ2-5
abundance: .
CDR3aa: CASSLDSGSSQETQYF
CDR3nt: TGTGCCAGCAGCCTAGATAGCGGGAGCAGCCAAGAGACCCAGTACTTC

d_gene: .
v_gene: TRBV2
j_gene: TRBJ1-6
abundance: .
CDR3aa: CASRSRDLRNSPLHF
CDR3nt: TGTGCCAGCCGTTCCCGCGACTTACGAAATTCACCCCTCCACTTT

d_gene: .
v_gene: TRBV11-3
j_gene: TRBJ2-1
abundance: .
CDR3aa: CASSSDSLSYNEQFF
CDR3nt: TGTGCCAGCAGCTCGGACTCCCTTTCCTACAATGAGCAGTTCTTC

d_gene: .
v_gene: TRBV5-6
j_gene: TRBJ2-5
abundance: .
CDR3aa: CASSYQETQYF
CDR3nt: TGTGCCAGCAGCTACCAAGAGACCCAGTACTTC

d_gene: .
v_gene: TRBV5-1
j_gene: TRBJ1-4
abundance: .
CDR3aa: CASSLGAGTVTVGLFF
CDR3nt: TGCGCCAGCAGCTTGGGTGCAGGAACAGTAACTGTCGGCCTGTTTTTT

d_gene: TRBD2
v_gene: TRBV6-5
j_gene: TRBJ2-7
abundance: .
CDR3aa: CASSRRLAGVGEQYF
CDR3nt: TGTGCCAGCAGTCGCCGACTAGCGGGAGTCGGCGAGCAGTACTTC

d_gene: .
v_gene: TRBV7-3
j_gene: TRBJ2-2
abundance: .
CDR3aa: CASSQAQWAGNTGELFF
CDR3nt: TGTGCCAGCAGCCAAGCCCAGTGGGCGGGAAACACCGGGGAGCTGTTTTTT

d_gene: TRBD2
v_gene: TRBV10-3
j_gene: TRBJ2-2
abundance: .
CDR3aa: CALRAGGGPLNTGELFF
CDR3nt: TGTGCCCTCAGGGCCGGGGGGGGCCCCTTGAACACCGGGGAGCTGTTTTTT

d_gene: TRBD1
v_gene: TRBV9
j_gene: TRBJ2-5
abundance: few
CDR3aa: CASSGDWTGGETQYF
CDR3nt: TGTGCCAGCAGCGGGGACTGGACAGGGGGGGAGACCCAGTACTTC

d_gene: .
v_gene: TRBV11-2
j_gene: TRBJ2-3
abundance: .
CDR3aa: CASRLGADTQYF
CDR3nt: TGTGCCAGCAGACTAGGGGCAGATACGCAGTATTTT

d_gene: .
v_gene: TRBV30
j_gene: TRBJ2-5
abundance: .
CDR3aa: CACTVGGETQYF
CDR3nt: TGTGCCTGTACAGTCGGCGGGGAGACCCAGTACTTC

d_gene: TRBD1
v_gene: TRBV18
j_gene: TRBJ2-5
abundance: .
CDR3aa: CASSRTGQETQYF
CDR3nt: TGTGCCAGCTCGCGGACAGGCCAAGAGACCCAGTACTTC

d_gene: .
v_gene: TRBV15
j_gene: TRBJ1-2
abundance: .
CDR3aa: CATSSNPADYGYTF
CDR3nt: TGTGCCACCAGCAGCAACCCCGCCGACTATGGCTACACCTTC

d_gene: TRBD2
v_gene: TRBV5-1
j_gene: TRBJ2-5
abundance: .
CDR3aa: CASSLGSAGGIETQYF
CDR3nt: TGCGCCAGCAGCTTGGGTTCGGCGGGAGGGATTGAGACCCAGTACTTC

d_gene: .
v_gene: TRBV7-9
j_gene: TRBJ1-1
abundance: .
CDR3aa: CASSLLSRGVNTEAFF
CDR3nt: TGTGCCAGCAGCTTACTGTCGAGGGGCGTGAACACTGAAGCTTTCTTT

d_gene: .
v_gene: TRBV29-1
j_gene: TRBJ1-2
abundance: .
CDR3aa: CSVEDQANYGYTF
CDR3nt: TGCAGCGTTGAAGATCAGGCTAACTATGGCTACACCTTC

d_gene: TRBD2
v_gene: TRBV6-1
j_gene: TRBJ2-3
abundance: .
CDR3aa: CASSDSGTSTDTQYF
CDR3nt: TGTGCCAGCAGTGATAGCGGGACGAGCACAGATACGCAGTATTTT

d_gene: .
v_gene: TRBV10-3
j_gene: TRBJ1-2
abundance: .
CDR3aa: CAISESYKNYGYTF
CDR3nt: TGTGCCATCAGTGAGTCTTACAAAAACTATGGCTACACCTTC

d_gene: .
v_gene: TRBV7-2
j_gene: TRBJ1-5
abundance: .
CDR3aa: CASSLREGGIGNQPQHF
CDR3nt: TGTGCCAGCAGCTTAAGGGAGGGGGGGATTGGCAATCAGCCCCAGCATTTT

d_gene: .
v_gene: TRBV15
j_gene: TRBJ2-7
abundance: .
CDR3aa: CATSRDGSLILGEQYF
CDR3nt: TGTGCCACCAGCAGAGATGGCAGTCTAATCTTGGGCGAGCAGTACTTC

d_gene: .
v_gene: TRBV6-5
j_gene: TRBJ2-7
abundance: .
CDR3aa: CASSYSFRGTGSEQYF
CDR3nt: TGTGCCAGCAGTTACTCTTTCCGAGGAACAGGGAGCGAGCAGTACTTC

d_gene: .
v_gene: TRBV5-1
j_gene: TRBJ2-5
abundance: .
CDR3aa: CASSLAETQYF
CDR3nt: TGCGCCAGCAGCTTGGCGGAGACCCAGTACTTC

d_gene: TRBD1
v_gene: TRBV19
j_gene: TRBJ2-6
abundance: once
CDR3aa: CASSGTGVQGSGANVLTF
CDR3nt: TGTGCCAGTAGTGGCACAGGGGTGCAAGGCTCTGGGGCCAACGTCCTGACTTTC

d_gene: .
v_gene: TRBV5-1
j_gene: TRBJ2-5
abundance: .
CDR3aa: CASSLNRPQEAQYF
CDR3nt: TGCGCCAGCAGCTTGAACAGGCCCCAGGAGGCCCAGTACTTC

d_gene: .
v_gene: TRBV29-1
j_gene: TRBJ1-1
abundance: .
CDR3aa: CSVDANTEAFF
CDR3nt: TGCAGCGTTGATGCTAACACTGAAGCTTTCTTT

d_gene: .
v_gene: TRBV12-1
j_gene: TRBJ2-6
abundance: few
CDR3aa: CASSIDDVQLIGQSRANVLTF
CDR3nt: TGTGCCAGCAGCATTGATGATGTACAATTGATAGGACAAAGTCGGGCCAACGTCCTGACTTTC

d_gene: .
v_gene: TRBV7-3
j_gene: TRBJ2-3
abundance: .
CDR3aa: CASSLKRWQDTQYF
CDR3nt: TGTGCCAGCAGCTTAAAGCGGTGGCAGGATACGCAGTATTTT

d_gene: TRBD2
v_gene: TRBV9
j_gene: TRBJ2-4
abundance: .
CDR3aa: CASSVEIGGTSGPWGGNIQYF
CDR3nt: TGTGCCAGCAGCGTAGAGATCGGGGGGACTAGCGGGCCATGGGGTGGAAACATTCAGTACTTC

d_gene: .
v_gene: TRBV19
j_gene: TRBJ2-3
abundance: .
CDR3aa: CASSIVRGTQYF
CDR3nt: TGTGCCAGTAGTATAGTCCGGGGAACGCAGTATTTT

d_gene: .
v_gene: TRBV5-1
j_gene: TRBJ2-7
abundance: .
CDR3aa: CASSPLPVGDEQYF
CDR3nt: TGCGCCAGCAGCCCCCTTCCGGTTGGGGATGAGCAGTACTTC

d_gene: TRBD1
v_gene: TRBV7-2
j_gene: TRBJ2-5
abundance: .
CDR3aa: CASSLSQGAWETQYF
CDR3nt: TGTGCCAGCAGCTTATCACAGGGGGCCTGGGAGACCCAGTACTTC

d_gene: .
v_gene: TRBV28
j_gene: TRBJ2-7
abundance: .
CDR3aa: CASSLLIRAGSSYEQYF
CDR3nt: TGTGCCAGCAGTTTATTAATCCGGGCGGGCAGCTCCTACGAGCAGTACTTC

d_gene: TRBD1
v_gene: TRBV7-9
j_gene: TRBJ1-5
abundance: .
CDR3aa: CASSLGGQNQPQHF
CDR3nt: TGTGCCAGCAGCTTAGGGGGACAGAATCAGCCCCAGCATTTT

d_gene: .
v_gene: TRBV5-4
j_gene: TRBJ2-1
abundance: few
CDR3aa: CASSLAAEAEQFF
CDR3nt: TGTGCCAGCAGCTTGGCCGCGGAGGCTGAGCAGTTCTTC

d_gene: .
v_gene: TRBV10-3
j_gene: TRBJ2-1
abundance: .
CDR3aa: CAISERANNEQFF
CDR3nt: TGTGCCATCAGTGAGCGGGCTAACAATGAGCAGTTCTTC

d_gene: TRBD2
v_gene: TRBV2
j_gene: TRBJ2-2
abundance: .
CDR3aa: CASRERGNTGELFF
CDR3nt: TGTGCCAGCAGAGAGCGGGGGAACACCGGGGAGCTGTTTTTT

d_gene: .
v_gene: TRBV9
j_gene: TRBJ1-4
abundance: once
CDR3aa: CASSVEAGVGEKLFF
CDR3nt: TGTGCCAGCAGCGTGGAAGCGGGGGTTGGGGAAAAACTGTTTTTT

d_gene: .
v_gene: TRBV10-2
j_gene: TRBJ2-2
abundance: .
CDR3aa: CASSESQGIRTGELFF
CDR3nt: TGCGCCAGCAGTGAGTCCCAAGGGATTCGGACCGGGGAGCTGTTTTTT

d_gene: TRBD2
v_gene: TRBV28
j_gene: TRBJ2-1
abundance: .
CDR3aa: CASSGSGGEQFF
CDR3nt: TGTGCCAGCAGTGGTAGCGGGGGTGAGCAGTTCTTC